These T cell receptor beta chains were read from a single sample in a study of identical twins. TCRdb processed the 5' RACE reads anew with MiXCR; each CDR3 protein has one entry. The repertoire holds 450,000 to 650,000 distinct CDR3 sequences, 13% to 15% seen once, with roughly 0.42% in the top ten. These data also formed part of another study, on yellow fever vaccine responses in identical twins.

The sample comprised CD4+ T cells sorted from blood. The receptor set was obtained from a woman aged 18-30 years in good health. Each CDR3 is given with its conserved first and last residue. Each record gives: J gene, clone size, D gene, V gene, CDR3 protein, CDR3 DNA. D genes are given only for firm matches. Clone size is shown for a subset of rows, as once, few, many or a class of expanded clone.

j_gene: TRBJ2-1; abundance: many; d_gene: TRBD2; v_gene: TRBV7-2; CDR3aa: CASSPPTGTSGANEQFF; CDR3nt: TGTGCCAGCAGCCCTCCGACCGGGACTAGTGGGGCCAATGAGCAGTTCTTC
j_gene: TRBJ2-1; abundance: -; d_gene: TRBD1; v_gene: TRBV6-1; CDR3aa: CASRTGQSYNEQFF; CDR3nt: TGTGCCAGCAGAACGGGACAGTCTTACAATGAGCAGTTCTTC
j_gene: TRBJ2-2; abundance: few; d_gene: TRBD2; v_gene: TRBV10-3; CDR3aa: CAISESRLAGGGTGELFF; CDR3nt: TGTGCCATCAGTGAGTCAAGGCTAGCGGGAGGCGGCACCGGGGAGCTGTTTTTT
j_gene: TRBJ1-3; abundance: few; d_gene: -; v_gene: TRBV29-1; CDR3aa: CSVINIGVSGNTIYF; CDR3nt: TGCAGCGTGATCAATATAGGGGTCTCTGGAAACACCATATATTTT
j_gene: TRBJ2-1; abundance: -; d_gene: TRBD2; v_gene: TRBV6-1; CDR3aa: CASISGGRAVYEQFF; CDR3nt: TGTGCCAGCATCTCGGGCGGGAGGGCCGTGTATGAGCAGTTCTTC
j_gene: TRBJ2-2; abundance: -; d_gene: -; v_gene: TRBV9; CDR3aa: CASSVDIGLNTGELFF; CDR3nt: TGTGCCAGCAGCGTAGATATAGGGCTGAACACCGGGGAGCTGTTTTTT
j_gene: TRBJ1-3; abundance: few; d_gene: TRBD1; v_gene: TRBV7-2; CDR3aa: CASSAAGTAGNTIYF; CDR3nt: TGTGCCAGCAGCGCAGCCGGGACAGCTGGAAACACCATATATTTT
j_gene: TRBJ2-5; abundance: few; d_gene: TRBD1; v_gene: TRBV5-1; CDR3aa: CASSWGQGGIRGQETQYF; CDR3nt: TGCGCCAGCAGCTGGGGACAGGGCGGCATCCGAGGGCAGGAGACCCAGTACTTC
j_gene: TRBJ2-3; abundance: -; d_gene: TRBD2; v_gene: TRBV5-1; CDR3aa: CASSLSAGGGADTQYF; CDR3nt: TGCGCCAGCAGCTTATCCGCGGGAGGGGGAGCAGATACGCAGTATTTT
j_gene: TRBJ2-1; abundance: many; d_gene: -; v_gene: TRBV12-3/TRBV12-4; CDR3aa: CASSLGGAAPPEQFF; CDR3nt: TGTGCCAGCAGTTTAGGTGGGGCCGCCCCTCCTGAGCAGTTCTTC
j_gene: TRBJ2-1; abundance: -; d_gene: TRBD1; v_gene: TRBV29-1; CDR3aa: CSARQGSGNEQFF; CDR3nt: TGCAGCGCCAGACAGGGCTCGGGCAATGAGCAGTTCTTC
j_gene: TRBJ2-3; abundance: many; d_gene: -; v_gene: TRBV14; CDR3aa: CASLRGQEFTDTQYF; CDR3nt: TGTGCCAGCTTAAGAGGTCAGGAATTCACAGATACGCAGTATTTT
j_gene: TRBJ1-1; abundance: few; d_gene: -; v_gene: TRBV12-3/TRBV12-4; CDR3aa: CASSRVFENTEAFF; CDR3nt: TGTGCCAGCAGTAGGGTTTTCGAGAACACTGAAGCTTTCTTT
j_gene: TRBJ2-2; abundance: -; d_gene: -; v_gene: TRBV27; CDR3aa: CASSFLPGDTGELFF; CDR3nt: TGTGCCAGCAGTTTTCTCCCCGGCGACACCGGGGAGCTGTTTTTT
j_gene: TRBJ2-6; abundance: -; d_gene: TRBD2; v_gene: TRBV12-3/TRBV12-4; CDR3aa: CASSTRLAGPSGANVLTF; CDR3nt: TGTGCCAGCAGTACCCGACTAGCGGGGCCCTCTGGGGCCAACGTCCTGACTTTC
j_gene: TRBJ2-3; abundance: few; d_gene: -; v_gene: TRBV20-1; CDR3aa: CSASRVLLDNTDTQYF; CDR3nt: TGCAGTGCTTCCAGGGTCCTCCTGGATAACACAGATACGCAGTATTTT
j_gene: TRBJ2-1; abundance: -; d_gene: TRBD2; v_gene: TRBV2; CDR3aa: CASSGPGLAGVIEQFF; CDR3nt: TGTGCCAGCAGTGGCCCGGGACTAGCGGGAGTGATTGAGCAGTTCTTC
j_gene: TRBJ2-7; abundance: -; d_gene: TRBD1; v_gene: TRBV5-1; CDR3aa: CASSLSDRAYEQYF; CDR3nt: TGCGCCAGCAGCCTATCGGACAGGGCCTACGAGCAGTACTTC
j_gene: TRBJ1-5; abundance: many; d_gene: -; v_gene: TRBV3-1; CDR3aa: CASSQAGRNQPQHF; CDR3nt: TGTGCCAGCAGCCAAGCCGGCAGGAATCAGCCCCAGCATTTT
j_gene: TRBJ2-2; abundance: few; d_gene: TRBD2; v_gene: TRBV18; CDR3aa: CASSPKGLAGDTGELFF; CDR3nt: TGTGCCAGCTCACCAAAAGGACTAGCGGGAGACACCGGGGAGCTGTTTTTT
j_gene: TRBJ1-3; abundance: -; d_gene: -; v_gene: TRBV6-6; CDR3aa: CASSPTVSGNTIYF; CDR3nt: TGTGCCAGCAGTCCGACAGTCTCTGGAAACACCATATATTTT
j_gene: TRBJ2-7; abundance: -; d_gene: TRBD2; v_gene: TRBV6-5; CDR3aa: CASSHLQASGRPYEQYF; CDR3nt: TGTGCCAGCAGTCACCTACAGGCTAGCGGGAGACCCTACGAGCAGTACTTC
j_gene: TRBJ2-7; abundance: few; d_gene: TRBD2; v_gene: TRBV10-3; CDR3aa: CAISQTTSGRFGGWEQYF; CDR3nt: TGTGCCATCAGTCAAACGACTAGCGGGAGATTCGGTGGTTGGGAGCAGTACTTC
j_gene: TRBJ2-7; abundance: -; d_gene: TRBD1; v_gene: TRBV6-1; CDR3aa: CASKRDRAPLYEQYF; CDR3nt: TGTGCCAGCAAGAGGGACAGGGCACCCCTCTACGAGCAGTACTTC
j_gene: TRBJ2-1; abundance: few; d_gene: -; v_gene: TRBV3-1; CDR3aa: CASSQRDGYNEQFF; CDR3nt: TGTGCCAGCAGCCAACGGGACGGGTACAATGAGCAGTTCTTC
j_gene: TRBJ2-7; abundance: -; d_gene: -; v_gene: TRBV9; CDR3aa: CASSVTGNSYEQYF; CDR3nt: TGTGCCAGCAGCGTAACAGGGAACTCCTACGAGCAGTACTTC
j_gene: TRBJ1-3; abundance: -; d_gene: -; v_gene: TRBV7-9; CDR3aa: CASSTVKLHSGNTIYF; CDR3nt: TGTGCCAGCAGCACCGTCAAGCTCCACTCTGGAAACACCATATATTTT